A selection of T cell receptor beta chains follows, all from one sample in a study of cytomegalovirus exposure and HLA in healthy donors. The assay was immunoSEQ multiplex PCR, and TCRdb's table has in-frame clones only and misses some. The sample carries around 150,000 clones, around three quarters recorded once. The sample was PBMCs. These receptors were taken from a woman in her thirties or forties in good health and CMV-seronegative. Each CDR3 is given with its conserved first and last residue. A D gene is named only where the DNA matches it firmly. Only some rows state a clone size, as once, few, many or a class for expanded clones.

D,length,V,size,J,CDR3,DNA
.,11,TRBV28,.,TRBJ2-7,CASRINGEQYF,TGTGCCAGCAGGATTAACGGGGAGCAGTACTTC
TRBD2,16,TRBV5-4,.,TRBJ2-3,CASSLAGTRITDTQYF,TGTGCCAGCAGCTTGGCAGGGACTAGGATCACAGATACGCAGTATTTT
TRBD1,15,TRBV28,few,TRBJ1-4,CASSFHQGDGEKLFF,TGTGCCAGCAGTTTTCATCAGGGGGACGGGGAAAAACTGTTTTTT
.,16,TRBV5-1,.,TRBJ2-7,CASSLEEGRLNYEQYF,TGCGCCAGCAGCTTGGAGGAGGGCCGACTCAACTACGAGCAGTACTTC
.,11,TRBV6-5,.,TRBJ2-3,CASSSLDTQYF,TGTGCCAGCAGTTCCCTCGATACGCAGTATTTT
.,18,TRBV28,.,TRBJ1-3,CASSRAGTLGTLGNTIYF,TGTGCCAGCAGCCGTGCCGGAACGCTTGGGACACTTGGAAACACCATATATTTT
.,13,TRBV7-9,.,TRBJ1-3,CASSTTGGNTIYF,TGTGCCAGCAGCACAACAGGGGGAAACACCATATATTTT
TRBD2,14,TRBV5-1,.,TRBJ2-2,CASSQGLAGIELFF,TGCGCCAGCAGCCAGGGACTAGCGGGAATAGAGCTGTTTTTT
TRBD1,14,TRBV10-3,.,TRBJ1-5,CAISGDRGNQPQHF,TGTGCCATCAGCGGGGACAGGGGAAATCAGCCCCAGCATTTT
TRBD2,15,TRBV5-1,.,TRBJ2-1,CASSLLAGAINEQFF,TGCGCCAGCAGCTTACTAGCGGGAGCGATCAATGAGCAGTTCTTC
TRBD2,13,TRBV6-1,.,TRBJ2-3,CATLRGDTDTQYF,TGTGCCACCCTCCGGGGGGACACAGATACGCAGTATTTT
.,13,TRBV12-5,.,TRBJ2-5,CASGLDSWETQYF,TGTGCTAGTGGTTTGGACTCGTGGGAGACCCAGTACTTC
.,16,TRBV4-2,once,TRBJ2-7,CASSQDPLQGSYEQYF,TGTGCCAGCAGCCAGGACCCTTTACAGGGTTCCTACGAGCAGTACTTC
.,12,TRBV9,.,TRBJ2-1,CASSPAPQEQFF,TGTGCCAGCAGCCCCGCGCCGCAAGAGCAGTTCTTC
.,12,TRBV25-1,.,TRBJ2-7,CASTAGIYEQYF,TGTGCCAGCACGGCGGGGATTTACGAGCAGTACTTC
TRBD2,16,TRBV28,.,TRBJ2-7,CASSSLLAGQYYEQYF,TGTGCCAGCAGTTCCCTACTAGCGGGTCAGTACTACGAGCAGTACTTC
TRBD2,17,TRBV7-8,.,TRBJ2-5,CASSLRLAGGSEETQYF,TGTGCCAGCAGCTTACGCCTAGCGGGAGGAAGTGAAGAGACCCAGTACTTC
TRBD2,15,TRBV7-3,.,TRBJ2-1,CASRLTSGAYNEQFF,TGTGCCAGCAGGCTGACTAGCGGGGCCTACAATGAGCAGTTCTTC
.,12,TRBV30,.,TRBJ2-1,CAWSVTSIEQFF,TGTGCCTGGAGTGTAACTAGTATAGAGCAGTTCTTC
.,15,TRBV9,.,TRBJ1-1,CASSVTDSLNTEAFF,TGTGCCAGCAGCGTCACCGACAGTCTGAACACTGAAGCTTTCTTT
.,14,TRBV19,.,TRBJ1-1,CASTLTGLNTEAFF,TGTGCCAGTACCCTGACAGGACTTAACACTGAAGCTTTCTTT
.,13,TRBV25-1,.,TRBJ1-1,CASSDWTVGVTFF,TGTGCCAGCAGTGATTGGACTGTCGGTGTGACCTTCTTT
TRBD2,14,TRBV6-5,.,TRBJ2-3,CASSNGGAADTQYF,TGTGCCAGCAGCAACGGGGGGGCCGCAGATACGCAGTATTTT
.,13,TRBV6-6,once,TRBJ1-1,CASSYGGNTEAFF,TGTGCCAGCAGTTACGGAGGGAACACTGAAGCTTTCTTT
TRBD2,16,TRBV19,once,TRBJ2-5,CATRGTSGSRWETQYF,TGTGCCACCAGGGGTACTAGCGGGAGTAGGTGGGAGACCCAGTACTTC
TRBD2,17,TRBV5-4,.,TRBJ2-3,CASSLGTSGRASDTQYF,TGTGCCAGCAGCTTAGGGACTAGCGGGAGGGCGTCAGATACGCAGTATTTT
TRBD2,15,TRBV6-4,few,TRBJ2-3,CASSALAGDTDTQYF,TGTGCCAGCAGTGCACTAGCGGGGGACACAGATACGCAGTATTTT
.,13,TRBV6-5,few,TRBJ2-3,CAAGRSLTDTQYF,TGTGCGGCGGGGCGATCACTCACAGATACGCAGTATTTT
TRBD1,15,TRBV5-4,once,TRBJ1-2,CASSQGQGENYGYTF,TGTGCCAGCAGCCAGGGACAGGGGGAAAACTATGGCTACACCTTC
.,14,TRBV27,.,TRBJ2-1,CASSLMGVYNEQFF,TGTGCCAGCAGTTTAATGGGAGTGTACAATGAGCAGTTCTTC
.,14,TRBV2,.,TRBJ2-3,CASSGSGAGIPQYF,TGTGCCAGCAGCGGTAGCGGAGCTGGGATTCCGCAGTATTTT
TRBD1,15,TRBV6-1,few,TRBJ1-4,CASSLGTVSNEKLFF,TGTGCCAGCAGTCTAGGGACAGTCTCTAATGAAAAACTGTTTTTT
.,13,TRBV7-9,.,TRBJ1-2,CASSLNQERGYTF,TGTGCCAGCAGCTTAAATCAGGAGCGGGGCTACACCTTC
.,13,TRBV5-1,.,TRBJ1-2,CASSPLTGHGYTF,TGCGCCAGCAGCCCCCTAACAGGGCATGGCTACACCTTC
.,13,TRBV29-1,.,TRBJ2-1,CSVNRAGDNEQFF,TGCAGCGTTAACAGGGCAGGGGACAATGAGCAGTTCTTC
.,13,TRBV30,.,TRBJ2-7,CAWNPGGSYEQYF,TGTGCCTGGAACCCTGGCGGATCCTACGAGCAGTACTTC
.,16,TRBV19,few,TRBJ2-7,CASSPHGTAGGYEQYF,TGTGCCAGTAGTCCCCACGGGACAGCCGGGGGATACGAGCAGTACTTC
TRBD1,15,TRBV6-1,.,TRBJ1-2,CASSDDRGRVGGYTF,TGTGCCAGCAGTGACGACAGGGGGCGCGTTGGTGGCTACACCTTC
TRBD2,15,TRBV6-1,.,TRBJ2-4,CASSEGGGGKNIQYF,TGTGCCAGCAGTGAAGGGGGGGGAGGCAAAAACATTCAGTACTTC
TRBD1,14,TRBV30,.,TRBJ2-2,CAWNLGQGIGELFF,TGTGCCTGGAATCTCGGACAGGGGATAGGGGAGCTGTTTTTT
TRBD1,14,TRBV4-1,.,TRBJ1-4,CASSQVTGPEKLFF,TGCGCCAGCAGCCAAGTGACAGGGCCCGAAAAACTGTTTTTT
TRBD1,15,TRBV18,few,TRBJ1-5,CASSPGTGAVQPQHF,TGTGCCAGCTCACCTGGGACAGGGGCCGTTCAGCCCCAGCATTTT
TRBD1,14,TRBV2,few,TRBJ1-1,CASSTGTANTEAFF,TGTGCCAGCAGTACCGGGACAGCGAACACTGAAGCTTTCTTT
.,14,TRBV5-1,.,TRBJ1-4,CASSLDNSNEKLFF,TGCGCCAGCAGCTTGGATAACAGTAATGAAAAACTGTTTTTT
TRBD2,13,TRBV10-3,.,TRBJ2-7,CAISDGGAYEQYF,TGTGCCATCAGTGACGGGGGGGCCTACGAGCAGTACTTC
.,14,TRBV7-6,few,TRBJ1-3,CASSPSGAGNTIYF,TGTGCCAGCAGCCCCTCCGGTGCTGGAAACACCATATATTTT
TRBD2,15,TRBV6-1,.,TRBJ2-3,CASSELAGDTDTQYF,TGTGCCAGCAGTGAACTAGCGGGGGACACAGATACGCAGTATTTT
.,16,TRBV4-2,.,TRBJ2-7,CASSQDLTAGLYEQYF,TGTGCCAGCAGCCAAGATTTGACGGCGGGCCTCTACGAGCAGTACTTC
.,17,TRBV5-1,once,TRBJ2-5,CASSSGRLGLGKETQYF,TGCGCCAGCAGCTCAGGGAGACTAGGACTTGGGAAAGAGACCCAGTACTTC
TRBD1,14,TRBV6-1,.,TRBJ2-7,CASTLGTGREVQYF,TGTGCCAGCACCTTAGGGACAGGAAGGGAGGTGCAGTACTTC
.,14,TRBV6-6,few,TRBJ1-5,CASSSRTGVGPQHF,TGTGCCAGCAGTTCACGGACTGGGGTCGGGCCCCAGCATTTT
TRBD2,17,TRBV10-3,.,TRBJ2-1,CAILTEREMFRRNEQFF,TGTGCCATCCTGACTGAGCGGGAGATGTTCCGGCGCAATGAGCAGTTCTTC
.,13,TRBV5-1,.,TRBJ1-1,CASSPTAGLEAFF,TGCGCCAGCAGCCCGACAGCGGGACTTGAAGCTTTCTTT
TRBD2,18,TRBV7-9,.,TRBJ2-7,CASSLGGLAGGIIYEQYF,TGTGCCAGCAGCTTAGGGGGACTAGCGGGAGGAATAATCTACGAGCAGTACTTC
TRBD1,15,TRBV2,.,TRBJ1-1,CASSEVRGEQGKTFF,TGTGCCAGCAGTGAGGTTCGTGGGGAACAGGGGAAGACTTTCTTT